The 23 T cell receptor beta chains in this list originate from one sample, sequenced in a study of neurological immune-mediated disorders (dated by TCRdb to the late 2010s). Library construction relied on 5' RACE. Instrument used: Illumina HiSeq 2500. The public reads were reprocessed in TCRdb via fastp at Q25 and MiXCR, keeping in-frame beta chains. One record per CDR3 amino acid sequence lists the most common genes and DNA. Across this sample there are tens of thousands of distinct CDR3 sequences, with around 24% seen only once. The ten largest clones capture about 5% of the sample. The sample's time point label is to be understood as: technical triplicate 2. Sample: PBMCs. The source is a man in his 60s with HTLV-1-associated myelopathy (HAM/TSP).

This sequence joins TRBV4-2 and TRBJ1-4; no clear D. Trimming shortened V by 2 bases and J by 8 bases, and 15 bases separated the two germline ends. Germline CDR1 and CDR2: LGHNA and YNFKEQ. The CDR3 runs 15 residues. The CDR3 bases are TGTGCCAGCAGCCAATCTCACCAAGGGCGCGAAAAACTGTTTTTT. Its protein product is CASSQSHQGREKLFF.

This clonotype was picked up many times. The chain recombines TRBV12-3 or TRBV12-4 with TRBJ1-6; no clear D. V was trimmed by 5 bases and J by 9 bases, leaving 14 bases between them. The CDR3 length is 14 residues. CDR3 bases: TGTGCCAGCAGTCCGAGAGGGAAGGGTTCACCCCTCCACTTT. Its protein is CASSPRGKGSPLHF.

In its sample, this clonotype was seen many times. The chain couples TRBV5-1 to TRBJ2-2, with D unclear. The germline V gene has CDR1 SGHRS and CDR2 YFSETQ. Trimming took off 2 bases at V and 0 bases at J, with 5 bases between the two ends. CDR3 length equals 14 residues. The CDR3 DNA sequence: TGCGCCAGCAGCTTAAGTGCGAACACCGGGGAGCTGTTTTTT. Its protein product is CASSLSANTGELFF.

The J gene is TRBJ2-3, the V gene TRBV29-1, with D unclear. CDR3 size: 11 residues. Trimming pared 8 bases from V and 5 bases from J, leaving 11 bases between. Germline CDR1 SQVTM, CDR2 ANQGSEA. In DNA form, the CDR3 reads TGCAGCAAGCTCCTGGGAGATACGCAGTATTTT. Residues: CSKLLGDTQYF.

This clonotype was seen repeatedly, ten times or more. This chain joins TRBV10-3 and TRBJ2-1; TRBD2 agrees at 8 bases. The ends lost 6 bases at V and 2 bases at J; junction bases unmatched: 9. Germline CDR1 ENHRY, CDR2 SYGVKD. The CDR3 sequence is 16 residues long. The CDR3 region has the DNA TGTGCCATCAGGGGAGCGGGAGAGAGAACCTACAATGAGCAGTTCTTC. Its protein product is CAIRGAGERTYNEQFF.

This clonotype was observed many times. The chain couples TRBV3-1 to TRBJ2-7, with D unclear. CDR3 length: 14 amino acids. Germline V lookup: CDR1 LGHDT, CDR2 YNNKEL (reference sequence). The V gene lost 0 bases and the J gene lost 12 bases, with 18 bases spanning the gap. The CDR3 sequence: CASSQDPGWNPPYF. The CDR3 DNA sequence: TGTGCCAGCAGCCAAGATCCAGGTTGGAACCCCCCGTACTTC.

There are many counts of this clonotype. The chain joins TRBV7-2 to TRBJ1-5; D unresolved. Per germline, CDR1 SGHTA and CDR2 FQGNSA. Trimming removed 2 bases from V and 0 bases from J, with 11 bases in between. The CDR3 covers 16 residues. The CDR3 is CASSLRADYSNQPQHF. In DNA form, the CDR3 reads TGTGCCAGCAGCTTAAGGGCGGACTATAGCAATCAGCCCCAGCATTTT.

This clonotype showed up many times. The rearrangement uses TRBV29-1 and TRBJ1-3; 10 bases line up with TRBD1. The CDR3 is made up of 14 amino acids. Germline assignment: CDR1 SQVTM and CDR2 ANQGSEA. V dropped 6 bases and J dropped 4; count of bases not matched to a gene: 6. CDR3 nucleotides: TGCAGCGTGAGAGACAGGGGGCCAGGAAACACCATATATTTT. It specifies CSVRDRGPGNTIYF.

This clonotype was detected ten times or more. The chain couples TRBV4-2 to TRBJ2-6, with D hard to call. CDR1 and CDR2 (germline): LGHNA, YNFKEQ. The V end was cut by 2 bases, the J end by 6 bases, with 8 bases between. The CDR3 length is 14 residues. Here the CDR3 reads CASSQRLQANVLTF. CDR3 in DNA: TGTGCCAGCAGCCAAAGGCTACAGGCCAACGTCCTGACTTTC.

This clonotype was recorded at least ten times. The V call is TRBV5-1, the J call TRBJ1-1; the match to TRBD1 covers 8 bases. The CDR3 has 13 amino acids. Germline CDR1 and CDR2: SGHRS and YFSETQ. V trimming: 4 bases; J trimming: 4 bases; junction bases outside the gene matches: 3. CDR3: CASSGTGGTEAFF. CDR3 nucleotides: TGCGCCAGCAGCGGTACAGGGGGCACTGAAGCTTTCTTT.

The table lists this clonotype with many counts. This sequence joins TRBV12-3 or TRBV12-4 and TRBJ1-5; tentative D call: TRBD1 (6 bases). This CDR3 region has 13 residues. V lost 5 bases to trimming and J lost 5 bases, with 10 bases between them. The CDR3 nucleotides are TGTGCCAGCAGTCACAGGGCCCATCAGCCCCAGCATTTT. Amino acid sequence: CASSHRAHQPQHF.

This chain connects TRBV3-1 to TRBJ2-1, with TRBD2 identical over 10 bases. Germline trimming cut 4 bases from V and 1 base from J; bases unmatched to any gene: 16. CDR1 LGHDT and CDR2 YNNKEL come from the germline V gene (reference sequence). This CDR3 comprises 20 residues. CDR3 in amino acids: CASSPASGRGPGGSYNEQFF. The CDR3 region has the DNA TGTGCCAGCAGCCCAGCTAGCGGGAGAGGACCAGGGGGGTCCTACAATGAGCAGTTCTTC.

V usage is TRBV28 and J usage is TRBJ2-3; the D gene is possibly TRBD2 (7 bases). Germline CDR1 MDHEN, CDR2 SYDVKM. Between the trimmed V and J ends, which lost 3 bases and 4 bases, there was a span of 14 bases. This CDR3 is 15 amino acids long. In nucleotides, the CDR3 is TGTGCCAGCAGTTTCACCACGGGGGGCCCAGATACGCAGTATTTT. Residues: CASSFTTGGPDTQYF.

The rearrangement links TRBV25-1 to TRBJ1-1; D ambiguous. The CDR3 is 14 amino acids. V lost 3 bases and J 1 base, leaving 9 bases between the germline ends. The germline CDR1 and CDR2 sequences are MGHDK and SYGVNS. The CDR3 spells CASSDLAGNTEAFF. DNA for the CDR3: TGTGCCAGCAGTGATCTGGCAGGGAACACTGAAGCTTTCTTT.

V and J are TRBV20-1 and TRBJ2-3; TRBD2 agrees at 12 bases. The V gene's germline CDR1 is DFQATT and CDR2 SNEGSKA (reference sequence). V shed 6 bases, J shed 6 bases, and the junction held 10 bases outside the gene matches. The CDR3 runs 15 residues. The CDR3 DNA reads TGCAGTGCGTTTCTAGCGGGGGGGGCACCCGATACGCAGTATTTT. It yields the protein CSAFLAGGAPDTQYF.

This clonotype was recorded many times. The CDR3 loop is CATSRDGVRISGNTIYF. As DNA, the CDR3 is TGTGCCACCAGCAGAGATGGCGTACGGATCTCTGGAAACACCATATATTTT. The V and J genes are TRBV15 and TRBJ1-3; the D is unclear. Trimming shortened V by 0 bases and J by 0 bases, and 12 bases separated the two germline ends. This CDR3 is 17 amino acids long. Germline assignment: CDR1 LNHNV and CDR2 YYDKDF (reference sequence).

In its sample, this clonotype was seen many times. The V call is TRBV7-2, the J call TRBJ2-5; 11 bases are shared with TRBD2. The J segment lost 2 bases and the V segment lost 5 bases, leaving 4 bases of the junction unmatched. The CDR3 is 15 amino acids. Germline assignment: CDR1 SGHTA and CDR2 FQGNSA. CDR3 amino acids: CASSLGTSGQETQYF. Here the CDR3 DNA reads TGTGCCAGCAGCCTAGGGACTAGCGGACAAGAGACCCAGTACTTC.

This clonotype was recorded at least ten times. The genes are TRBV11-2 and TRBJ1-5; TRBD1 aligns across 7 bases. This CDR3 has 16 residues. Unmatched junction bases numbered 11, after V lost 5 bases and J lost 4 bases. Germline CDR1 is SGHAT and CDR2 is FQNNGV. The DNA of the CDR3 is TGTGCCAGCAGCCCAGATGGGGGGACAGTGAATCAGCCCCAGCATTTT. It translates to CASSPDGGTVNQPQHF.

This clonotype was observed at least ten times. V gene TRBV6-5 combines with J gene TRBJ2-5; tentative D call: TRBD2 (5 bases). Trimming stripped 5 bases from V and 7 bases from J, with 17 bases between. Per germline, CDR1 MNHEY and CDR2 SVGAGI. This CDR3 is built from 14 residues. CDR3 sequence: CASSPTGWSGTQYF. The CDR3 DNA reads TGTGCCAGCAGTCCTACCGGGTGGAGCGGGACCCAGTACTTC.

This clonotype was counted ten times or more. Here the CDR3 DNA reads TGCGCCAGCAGCTTGGACGGCCGGGGGGACGAGCAGTACTTC. Residues: CASSLDGRGDEQYF. The V call is TRBV5-1, the J call TRBJ2-7; 7 bases agree with TRBD2. Germline trimming cut 0 bases from V and 5 bases from J; bases unmatched to any gene: 5. Germline V gene lookup returns CDR1 SGHRS and CDR2 YFSETQ. The CDR3 totals 14 residues.

Ten or more counts support this clonotype. This chain uses TRBV7-2 with TRBJ2-7; D uncertain. This CDR3 is 11 amino acids long. Trimming pared 3 bases from V and 7 bases from J, leaving 7 bases between. Germline lookup yields CDR1 SGHTA and CDR2 FQGNSA. The CDR3 DNA reads TGTGCCAGCAGCTTCCGTGGAGAGCAGTACTTC. As protein: CASSFRGEQYF. The full variable domain, rest sourced from reference TRBV7-2 and TRBJ2-7, is GAGVSQSPSNKVTEKGKDVELRCDPISGHTALYWYRQSLGQGLEFLIYFQGNSAPDKSGLPSDRFSAERTGGSVSTLTIQRTQQEDSAVYLCASSFRGEQYFGPGTRLTVT.

The V call is TRBV5-1, the J call TRBJ2-7; 10 bases align to TRBD2. Per germline, CDR1 SGHRS and CDR2 YFSETQ. Trimming cost V 0 bases and J 6 bases; bases outside gene matches: 3. The CDR3 contains 14 residues. The CDR3 nucleotides read TGCGCCAGCAGCTTGGTAGCGGGAGGAGGCGAGCAGTACTTC. Translating gives CASSLVAGGGEQYF.

This chain joins TRBV6-5 and TRBJ1-5; D is unresolved. CDR1 and CDR2 (germline): MNHEY, SVGAGI. The length of the CDR3 is 15 residues. V gave up 0 bases and J gave up 2 bases, with 8 bases separating them. CDR3 protein: CASSYSLNGNQPQHF. The CDR3 region has the DNA TGTGCCAGCAGTTACTCACTGAATGGCAATCAGCCCCAGCATTTT.